This T cell receptor beta chain was identified in a study of cytomegalovirus exposure and HLA in healthy donors. Study-wide findings and caveats: Per a prior analysis, the majority of TCR beta V segments were productive roughly 87% or roughly 30% of the time. Association of a missense DCLRE1C variant with TCR beta V- and J-gene trimming was reported in a later analysis. Among TCR sequences, most were rare, though some public TCRs appeared in many donors.

A note on this clone: The antigen is unknown. One end of the junction fails to match germline, which may point to a read error. Other DNA sequences within the sample encode an identical CDR3.

The CDR3 loop spans 15 amino acids. Per the germline V gene, CDR1 is MNHEY and CDR2 is SMNVEV (reference sequence). The PCR contained 60 Vbeta and 13 Jbeta primers. Only in-frame clones appear in the TCRdb table, and some are missing; sequencing was by immunoSEQ multiplex PCR. The data contain 160,000 or so clones, more than 75% of them singletons. This chain links TRBV27 with TRBJ1-6; no definite D call. The sequence came from a man aged 18 to 30 in good health and CMV-seropositive. What was sequenced was PBMCs. The CDR3 loop reads CASSLYWAMDSPLHF. In DNA form, the CDR3 reads TGTGCCAGCAGTTTATATTGGGCTATGGATTCCCCCCTCCACTTT.